This T cell receptor (beta chain) is drawn from a study of neurological immune-mediated disorders (dated by TCRdb to the late 2010s). For context, the study as a whole: Among the roughly 34 multiple sclerosis patients, relapsing-remitting MS accounted for around 30 and secondary progressive MS accounted for 3. Longitudinal samples, technical triplicates and paired sorted CD4+ and CD8+ T-cell subsets, alongside PBMC samples, were included among the approximately 98 TCR-beta libraries. The cohort was made up of about 65 subjects, consisting of around 15 HAM/TSP patients, some 34 multiple sclerosis patients and 20 healthy controls. The study compared peripheral blood TCR-beta repertoires of HTLV-I-associated myelopathy (HAM/TSP) patients, multiple sclerosis patients and healthy controls using UMI-based sequencing.

Libraries from unsorted PBMCs were made from 2 million PBMCs kept in RNAlater at -80 degrees C until RNA extraction. The multiple sclerosis patients were enrolled in a US clinical protocol that evaluated disease progression with magnetic resonance imaging. PBMCs were separated from peripheral blood using Ficoll-Hypaque density gradient centrifugation and then cryopreserved in liquid nitrogen. Notes on this clonotype: The specificity of this receptor is unknown. No per-base quality is available; no much larger clone lies one base away.

cDNA was synthesized by template-switch 5'RACE using a primer carrying a 10-nucleotide random unique molecular identifier by which each TCR transcript was tagged. Each sequencing run produced over 200 million TCR-beta sequences covering 15-18 subjects. The RNeasy kit was used for extraction of total RNA. The KAPA Real-time Library Amplification kit was used to amplify TCR-beta VDJ regions with primers for the TCR constant region and the 5'RACE anchor. Sample indexes and Illumina adaptors were added in a first PCR, and a second PCR then increased library yield. After Ampure bead purification, the roughly 650 bp TCR product was size-selected on a 2% E-gel SizeSelection system. Before pooling, library quality was assessed on a Bioanalyzer, concentration was determined with Qubit, and library quantification was performed with the Kapa Library Quantification kit. Libraries were sequenced paired-end 2 x 150 bp on an Illumina HiSeq 2500. To increase sequence diversity, roughly 24-30% phiX was spiked into each library pool. The paper's data handling went like this. Quality-filtered reads were processed with the UMI-based MiGEC pipeline, which removed over 75% of raw TCR sequences during error correction. IMGT germline references were used for aligning VDJ genes, and each clonotype was defined as a unique CDR3 amino acid sequence together with its V-J genes. Clonal expansion, Shannon diversity, and CDR3 relatedness (CalcPairwiseDistances, ClusterSamples) were evaluated with VDJtools, and phylogenetic trees were built with CLCbio workbench. Using coefficient-of-variation modelling across technical triplicates, the study counted a clone as expanded if it had at least 8 unique UMIs. TCRdb ran its own pipeline on the public reads, namely fastp trimming at Q25 and MiXCR clone calling, and kept in-frame beta chains. Entries are consolidated by CDR3 protein sequence, retaining the most common genes and DNA. In this record, the V and J calls reflect TCRdb's handling and not the investigators' own analysis. This sample has tens of thousands of distinct CDR3 sequences in its table, and just under 4.5% of those were observed once. The ten largest clonotypes hold around 6% of the sample.

The investigation overall reported the following: The MS cluster was not associated with any clinical or MRI features, and the authors stated that larger cohorts are needed. TCR clonal expansion was highest in HAM/TSP patients and lowest in MS patients, with MS patients falling below even healthy controls. Phylogenetic analysis grouped repertoires from 18 of 34 MS patients into a cluster of related CDR3 sequences, suggesting a possible repertoire-level signature. Expanded clones from different subjects shared no identical CDR3 amino acid sequences, which suggests that TCR-beta repertoires were private in all groups.

The sequenced sample consisted of PBMCs. The TCR sequence derives from a woman aged 60 to 75 with multiple sclerosis.

The CDR3 loop reads CASSLDQGTNEKLFF. The nucleotide sequence reads as follows: TGTGCCAGCAGCTTAGATCAGGGTACTAATGAAAAACTGTTTTTT. Recombination connected TRBV7-6 to TRBJ1-4; TRBD1 is perhaps the D gene, given 5 matching bases. For CDR1 and CDR2, the germline V gene lists SGHVS and FNYEAQ. V is pared back by 1 base and J by 2 bases, with 8 bases lying between the germline termini. The CDR3 runs 15 amino acids, cysteine and phenylalanine included. Kept here is only the CDR3 DNA, which spans 45 bases and is read in frame from base 1.